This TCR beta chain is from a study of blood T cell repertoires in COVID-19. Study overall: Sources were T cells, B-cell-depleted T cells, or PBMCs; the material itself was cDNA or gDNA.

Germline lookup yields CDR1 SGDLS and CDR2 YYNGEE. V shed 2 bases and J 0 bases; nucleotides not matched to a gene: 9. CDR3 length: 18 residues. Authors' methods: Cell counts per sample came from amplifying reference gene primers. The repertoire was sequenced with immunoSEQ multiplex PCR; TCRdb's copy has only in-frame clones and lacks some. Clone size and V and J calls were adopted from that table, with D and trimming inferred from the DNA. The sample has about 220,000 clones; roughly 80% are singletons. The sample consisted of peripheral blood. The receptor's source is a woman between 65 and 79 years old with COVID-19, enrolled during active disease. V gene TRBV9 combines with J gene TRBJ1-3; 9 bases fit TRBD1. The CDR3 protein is CASSVSGTGISSGNTIYF. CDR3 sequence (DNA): TGTGCCAGCAGCGTTTCCGGGACAGGGATAAGCTCTGGAAACACCATATATTTT.